Shown below are 13 T cell receptor beta chains from a single sample sequenced in a study of T-cell reconstitution after alpha-beta-depleted transplantation in children. Preparing the TCRbeta library involved the use of unique molecular identifiers. One entry per CDR3 protein, called by TCRdb with MiXCR from the PCR reads. The data hold about 110,000 distinct CDR3 sequences, with about 6.4% observed a single time. Sequences were derived from PBMCs, mostly from graft donor cells, sampled 360 days after TCRalphabeta/CD19-depleted stem cell transplant. The receptors were sampled from a male patient between 2 and 9 years old who had a stem cell transplant for acute lymphoblastic leukemia, so the T cells may come from the graft donor.

This chain joins TRBV6-1 and TRBJ2-7; D is ambiguous. The germline V gene encodes CDR1 MNHNS and CDR2 SASEGT. Between the trimmed V and J ends, which lost 5 bases and 2 bases, there was a span of 13 bases. The CDR3 totals 14 residues. CDR3 in DNA: TGTGCCAGCAGTACCCGGCTAGGCACCTACGAGCAGTACTTC. Translation: CASSTRLGTYEQYF.

This clonotype was found many times. The rearrangement joins TRBV4-3 to TRBJ2-2, with 10 bases matching TRBD1. V gave up 2 bases and J gave up 0 bases; unmatched junction bases: 12. This CDR3 contains 20 residues. The germline gives CDR1 LGHNA, CDR2 YSLEER. The CDR3 protein is CASSQKPGTGVPSNTGELFF. DNA of the CDR3: TGCGCCAGCAGCCAAAAACCCGGGACAGGGGTCCCTTCGAACACCGGGGAGCTGTTTTTT.

The rearrangement joins TRBV4-1 to TRBJ2-7; D could derive from TRBD1 or TRBD2 (5 bases each). The V end lost 3 bases, the J end lost 5 bases, and 11 bases lay between the germline ends. The CDR3 has 13 residues. Germline V gene data show CDR1 as MGHRA and CDR2 as YSYEKL. The CDR3 protein is CASSHDRDHEQYF. As DNA, the CDR3 is TGCGCCAGCAGCCACGACCGGGACCACGAGCAGTACTTC.

This clonotype was counted only a few times. The genes are TRBV6-5 and TRBJ1-1; D might be TRBD1 (6 bases). The CDR3 extends over 15 amino acids. Between the trimmed V and J ends, which lost 6 bases and 4 bases, there was a span of 18 bases. Germline CDR1 is MNHEY and CDR2 is SVGAGI. CDR3 coding DNA: TGTGCCAGCAGACCCATTCAGGGGATGGGCACTGAAGCTTTCTTT. Protein: CASRPIQGMGTEAFF.

This clonotype was seen repeatedly, ten times or more. This rearrangement joins TRBV9 to TRBJ2-7; D is ambiguous. This CDR3 has 15 amino acids. V was cut by 4 bases and J by 0 bases, with 14 bases left in between. Per germline, CDR1 SGDLS and CDR2 YYNGEE. CDR3 in DNA: TGTGCCAGCAGCCCAGGCTCCAGGAGCTCCTACGAGCAGTACTTC. The encoded protein is CASSPGSRSSYEQYF.

A remark on this clonotype: A much larger clone lies one base from this, so it may be a read error. The chain carries TRBV7-9 and TRBJ1-2; D ambiguous. Looked up from germline, CDR1 is SEHNR and CDR2 is FQNEAQ (reference sequence). This CDR3 spans 11 amino acids. V was shortened by 4 bases and J by 4 bases, with 4 bases between the two germline ends. Here the CDR3 DNA reads TGTGCCAGCAGCTCAGCCTATGGCTACACCTTC. This translates into CASSSAYGYTF.

Only a few counts were recorded for this clonotype. This chain joins TRBV5-1 and TRBJ1-3, with unresolved D. Trimming took off 4 bases at V and 0 bases at J, with 11 bases between the two ends. Germline assignment: CDR1 SGHRS and CDR2 YFSETQ. This CDR3 comprises 15 residues. The CDR3 here is CASSTPQSSGNTIYF. The CDR3 DNA follows: TGCGCCAGCAGCACCCCACAGAGCTCTGGAAACACCATATATTTT.

This clonotype came up many times. The gene calls are TRBV5-1 and TRBJ2-7; D perhaps matches TRBD2 (6 bases). Germline values: CDR1 SGHRS, CDR2 YFSETQ. The CDR3 totals 14 residues. Trimming pared 2 bases from V and 3 bases from J, leaving 12 bases between. DNA for the CDR3: TGCGCCAGCAGCTTCGACCCCGGGAGCTACGAGCAGTACTTC. It translates to CASSFDPGSYEQYF.

The table lists this clonotype with many counts. The rearrangement links TRBV29-1 to TRBJ2-3, with D perhaps given as TRBD1 or TRBD2 (6 bases each). This CDR3 is built from 14 residues. V shed 4 bases and J shed 0 bases, with 11 bases lying between them. Germline V gene lookup returns CDR1 SQVTM and CDR2 ANQGSEA. This CDR3 reads CSVAQGRSTDTQYF. Written as DNA, the CDR3 is TGCAGCGTTGCGCAGGGGAGGAGCACAGATACGCAGTATTTT.

This clonotype was picked up many times. CDR3 DNA sequence: TGTGCCAGCAGCTCCATAATCCGAGCGGCAGATACGCAGTATTTT. Protein: CASSSIIRAADTQYF. The genes are TRBV7-2 and TRBJ2-3; a weak D match, TRBD2 (5 bases). Trimming took 4 bases from V and 4 from J, leaving 15 bases between them. This CDR3 has 15 residues. CDR1 SGHTA and CDR2 FQGNSA come from the germline V gene.

The rearrangement uses TRBV6-5 and TRBJ2-5, with 12 bases aligning to TRBD2. Germline CDR1 MNHEY, CDR2 SVGAGI. This CDR3 is built from 16 residues. Germline trimming cut 2 bases from V and 4 bases from J; bases unmatched to any gene: 5. The CDR3 coding sequence is TGTGCCAGCAGTTACCCGACTAGCGGGGGACGAGAGACCCAGTACTTC. It translates to CASSYPTSGGRETQYF.

This clonotype came up many times. The chain recombines TRBV7-2 with TRBJ2-1; D gene unclear. CDR3 size: 15 residues. V was trimmed by 1 base and J by 1 base, leaving 8 bases between them. The V gene's germline CDR1 is SGHTA and CDR2 FQGNSA. CDR3 bases: TGTGCCAGCAGCTTAGGATTTGGGTCCTACAATGAGCAGTTCTTC. It specifies CASSLGFGSYNEQFF.

There are many counts of this clonotype. V usage is TRBV20-1 and J usage is TRBJ2-3; D is perhaps TRBD1 or TRBD2 (5 bases each). The CDR3 sequence is 14 residues long. Trimming pared 1 base from V and 4 bases from J, leaving 12 bases between. Germline V gene lookup returns CDR1 DFQATT and CDR2 SNEGSKA (reference sequence). The DNA of the CDR3 is TGCAGTGCTAGAGGGGACCTAAACGCAGATACGCAGTATTTT. Its protein is CSARGDLNADTQYF.